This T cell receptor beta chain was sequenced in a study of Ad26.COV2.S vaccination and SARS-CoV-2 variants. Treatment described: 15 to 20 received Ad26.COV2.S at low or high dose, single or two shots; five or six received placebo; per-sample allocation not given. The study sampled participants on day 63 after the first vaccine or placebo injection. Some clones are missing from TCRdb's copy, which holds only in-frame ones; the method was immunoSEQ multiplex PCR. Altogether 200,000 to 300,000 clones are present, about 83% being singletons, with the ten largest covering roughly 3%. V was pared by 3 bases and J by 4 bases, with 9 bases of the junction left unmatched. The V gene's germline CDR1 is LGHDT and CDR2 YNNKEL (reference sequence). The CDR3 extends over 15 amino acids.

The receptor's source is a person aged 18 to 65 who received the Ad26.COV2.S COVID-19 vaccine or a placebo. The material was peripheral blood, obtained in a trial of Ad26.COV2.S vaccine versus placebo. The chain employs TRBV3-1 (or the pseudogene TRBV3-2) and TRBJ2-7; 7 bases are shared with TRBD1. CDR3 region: CASSHTPGQTYEQYF. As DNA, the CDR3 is TGTGCCAGCAGCCATACTCCGGGACAGACATACGAGCAGTACTTC.